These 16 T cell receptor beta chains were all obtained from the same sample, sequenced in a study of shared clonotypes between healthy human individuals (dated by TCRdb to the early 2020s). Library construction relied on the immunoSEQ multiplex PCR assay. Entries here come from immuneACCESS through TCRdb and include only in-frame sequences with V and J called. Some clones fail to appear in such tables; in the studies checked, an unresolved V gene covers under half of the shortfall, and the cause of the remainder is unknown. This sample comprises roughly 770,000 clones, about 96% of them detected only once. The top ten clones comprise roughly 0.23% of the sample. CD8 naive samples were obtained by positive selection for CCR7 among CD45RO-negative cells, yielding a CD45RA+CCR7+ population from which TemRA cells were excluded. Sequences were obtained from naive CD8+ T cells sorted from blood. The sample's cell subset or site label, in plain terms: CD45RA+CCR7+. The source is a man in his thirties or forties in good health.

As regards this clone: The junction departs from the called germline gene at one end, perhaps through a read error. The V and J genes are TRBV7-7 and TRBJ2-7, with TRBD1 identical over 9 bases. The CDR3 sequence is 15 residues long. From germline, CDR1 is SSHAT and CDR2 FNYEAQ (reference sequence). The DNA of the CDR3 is TGTGCTAGCAGCTACGGTCGGGACAGGGTCTACGAGCAGTACTTC. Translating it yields CASSYGRDRVYEQYF.

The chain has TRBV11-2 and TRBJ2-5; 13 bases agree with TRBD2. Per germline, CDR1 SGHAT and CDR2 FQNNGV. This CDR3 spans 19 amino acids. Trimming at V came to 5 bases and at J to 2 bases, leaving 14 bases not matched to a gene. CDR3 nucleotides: TGTGCCAGCAGCCTCTACTATCTTGGGACTAGCGGGAATCAAGAGACCCAGTACTTC. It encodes CASSLYYLGTSGNQETQYF. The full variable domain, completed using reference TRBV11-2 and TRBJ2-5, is EAGVAQSPRYKIIEKRQSVAFWCNPISGHATLYWYQQILGQGPKLLIQFQNNGVVDDSQLPKDRFSAERLKGVDSTLKIQPAKLEDSAVYLCASSLYYLGTSGNQETQYFGPGTRLLVL.

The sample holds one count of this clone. In DNA, the CDR3 is TGTGCCATCAGTGAGATCCTAGCGGGAGTCAATGAGCAGTTCTTC. Residues: CAISEILAGVNEQFF. The rearrangement uses TRBV10-3 and TRBJ2-1, with 10 bases identical to TRBD2. This CDR3 is 15 amino acids long. CDR1 and CDR2 from the germline V gene are ENHRY and SYGVKD. With V trimmed by 2 bases and J by 6 bases, 4 bases remained unmatched.

CDR3 sequence (DNA): TGTGCCAGCAGCCCACATGGAACCGGGGAGCTGTTTTTT. Its translation is CASSPHGTGELFF. This chain connects TRBV11-2 to TRBJ2-2; no reliable D call. Germline V gives CDR1 SGHAT, CDR2 FQNNGV. The CDR3 loop spans 13 amino acids. V was pared by 5 bases and J by 5 bases, with 9 bases between.

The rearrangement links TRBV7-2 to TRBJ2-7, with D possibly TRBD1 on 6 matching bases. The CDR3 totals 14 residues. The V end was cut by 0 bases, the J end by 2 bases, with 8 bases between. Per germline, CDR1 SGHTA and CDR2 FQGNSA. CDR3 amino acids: CASSLATGTYEQYF. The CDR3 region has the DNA TGTGCCAGCAGCTTAGCAACAGGGACCTACGAGCAGTACTTC.

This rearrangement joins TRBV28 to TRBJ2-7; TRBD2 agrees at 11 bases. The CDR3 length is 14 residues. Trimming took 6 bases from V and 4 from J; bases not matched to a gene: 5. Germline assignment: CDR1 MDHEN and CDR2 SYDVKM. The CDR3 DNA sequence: TGTGCCAGCAGGACTAGCGGGGTTTATTACGAGCAGTACTTC. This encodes CASRTSGVYYEQYF.

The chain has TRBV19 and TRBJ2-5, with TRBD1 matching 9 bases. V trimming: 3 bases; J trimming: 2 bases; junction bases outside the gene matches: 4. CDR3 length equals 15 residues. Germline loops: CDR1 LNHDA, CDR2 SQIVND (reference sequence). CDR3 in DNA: TGTGCCAGTAGTATTGGGACAGGGAATCAAGAGACCCAGTACTTC. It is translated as CASSIGTGNQETQYF. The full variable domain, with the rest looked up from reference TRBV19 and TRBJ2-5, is DGGITQSPKYLFRKEGQNVTLSCEQNLNHDAMYWYRQDPGQGLRLIYYSQIVNDFQKGDIAEGYSVSREKKESFPLTVTSAQKNPTAFYLCASSIGTGNQETQYFGPGTRLLVL.

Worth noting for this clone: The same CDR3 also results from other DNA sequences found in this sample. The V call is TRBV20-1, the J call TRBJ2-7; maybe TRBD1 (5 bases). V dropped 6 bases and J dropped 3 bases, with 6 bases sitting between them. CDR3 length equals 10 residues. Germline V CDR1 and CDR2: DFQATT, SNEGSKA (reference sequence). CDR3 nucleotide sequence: TGCAGTGCCGACAGCTACGAGCAGTACTTC. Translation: CSADSYEQYF.

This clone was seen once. CDR3 DNA: TGTGCCAGCAGCTTACTAGCGGGGGGGAATGAGCAGTTCTTC. Translation: CASSLLAGGNEQFF. This chain connects TRBV7-8 to TRBJ2-1; 12 bases are shared with TRBD2. The V and J ends lost 2 bases and 7 bases, in that order; junction bases with no gene match: 0. CDR1 is SGHVS, CDR2 FQNEAQ, per germline. The CDR3 extends over 14 amino acids.

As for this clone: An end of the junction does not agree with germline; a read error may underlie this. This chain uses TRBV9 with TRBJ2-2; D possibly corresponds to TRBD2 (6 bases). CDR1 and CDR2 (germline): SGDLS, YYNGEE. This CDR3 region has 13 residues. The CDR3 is CASTVADTGELFF. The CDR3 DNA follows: TGTGCCAGCACCGTAGCGGACACCGGGGAGCTGTTTTTT.

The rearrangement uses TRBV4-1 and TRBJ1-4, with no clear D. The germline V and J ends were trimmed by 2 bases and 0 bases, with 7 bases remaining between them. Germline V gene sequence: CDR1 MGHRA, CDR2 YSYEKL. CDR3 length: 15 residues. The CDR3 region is CASSQSRATNEKLFF. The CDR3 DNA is TGCGCCAGCAGCCAATCGCGTGCAACTAATGAAAAACTGTTTTTT.

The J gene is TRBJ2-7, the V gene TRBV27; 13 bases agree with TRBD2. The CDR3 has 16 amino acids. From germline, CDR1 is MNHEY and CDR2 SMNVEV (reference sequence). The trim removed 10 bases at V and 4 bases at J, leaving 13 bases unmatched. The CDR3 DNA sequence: TGTGCCATCAGGGGTTGGGGGACTAGCGGGATGTACGAGCAGTACTTC. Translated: CAIRGWGTSGMYEQYF.

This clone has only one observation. CDR3 DNA: TGTGCCAGCAGCGGCCCGCTAGCCGGCACAGATACGCAGTATTTT. Residues: CASSGPLAGTDTQYF. J is TRBJ2-3 and V is TRBV7-9, with D possibly matching TRBD2 (5 bases). The V gene lost 5 bases and the J gene lost 1 base, with 13 bases spanning the gap. The CDR3 loop spans 15 amino acids. The germline V gene encodes CDR1 SEHNR and CDR2 FQNEAQ (reference sequence).

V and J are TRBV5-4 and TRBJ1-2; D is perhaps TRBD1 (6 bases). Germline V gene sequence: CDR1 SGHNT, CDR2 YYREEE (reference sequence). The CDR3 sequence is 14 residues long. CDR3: CAQRNREPTYGYTF. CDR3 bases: TGTGCTCAGCGCAACAGGGAACCGACCTATGGCTACACCTTC.

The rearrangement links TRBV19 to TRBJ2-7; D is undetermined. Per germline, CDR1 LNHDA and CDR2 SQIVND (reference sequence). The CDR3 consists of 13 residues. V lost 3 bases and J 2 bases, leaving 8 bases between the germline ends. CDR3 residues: CASSIADPYEQYF. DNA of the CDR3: TGTGCCAGTAGTATCGCAGATCCCTACGAGCAGTACTTC.

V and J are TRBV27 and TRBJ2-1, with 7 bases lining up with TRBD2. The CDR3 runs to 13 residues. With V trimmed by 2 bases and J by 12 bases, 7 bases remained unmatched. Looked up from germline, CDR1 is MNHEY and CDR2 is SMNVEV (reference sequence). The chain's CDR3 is CASSLGSAGVQFF. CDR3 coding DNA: TGTGCCAGCAGTTTAGGATCGGCGGGGGTGCAGTTCTTC.